This T cell receptor (beta chain) was sequenced in a study of T cells in Graves' hyperthyroidism and ophthalmopathy. Points from the study as a whole: Most thyroid clonotypes expanded above 0.001 appeared in blood too. Ophthalmopathy cases were set apart from stable hyperthyroidism by a 13 V-J model. A median roughly six months before onset, the model predicted ophthalmopathy.

From RNA transcripts, TCR beta CDR3 regions were amplified. HTBI primers were employed in a first-round RT-PCR of the TCR CDR3. MiXCR, applied by TCRdb to the multiplex PCR reads, yields one record per CDR3 protein. The sample shows approximately 640,000 distinct CDR3 sequences, about 45% of them seen only once. Lactation, pregnancy, other autoimmune disease or uncontrolled infection excluded patients. The CDR3 extends over 14 amino acids. Trimming at V came to 4 bases and at J to 10 bases, leaving 6 bases not matched to a gene. Per germline, CDR1 ENHRY and CDR2 SYGVKD. About this clonotype itself: Its matching antigen is unknown.

This TCR came from an adult man with Graves' disease, either hyperthyroidism or ophthalmopathy (not recorded which). The sequencing input was peripheral blood or thyroid tissue (not recorded which). The V and J genes are TRBV10-3 and TRBJ1-6, with 8 bases aligning to TRBD1. Here the CDR3 DNA reads TGTGCCATCAGTGGGACAGGGATCGTCTCACCCCTCCACTTT. Protein: CAISGTGIVSPLHF.